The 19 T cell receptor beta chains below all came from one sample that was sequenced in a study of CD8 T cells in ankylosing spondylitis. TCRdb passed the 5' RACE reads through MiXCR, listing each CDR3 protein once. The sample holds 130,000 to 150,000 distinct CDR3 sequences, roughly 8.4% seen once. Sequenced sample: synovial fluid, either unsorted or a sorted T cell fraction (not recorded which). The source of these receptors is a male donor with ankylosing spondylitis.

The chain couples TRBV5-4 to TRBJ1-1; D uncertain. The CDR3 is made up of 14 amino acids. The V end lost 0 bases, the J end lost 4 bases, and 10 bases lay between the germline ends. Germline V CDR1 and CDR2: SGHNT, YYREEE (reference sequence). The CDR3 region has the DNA TGTGCCAGCAGCTTGGACAGTATTAGCACTGAAGCTTTCTTT. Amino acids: CASSLDSISTEAFF.

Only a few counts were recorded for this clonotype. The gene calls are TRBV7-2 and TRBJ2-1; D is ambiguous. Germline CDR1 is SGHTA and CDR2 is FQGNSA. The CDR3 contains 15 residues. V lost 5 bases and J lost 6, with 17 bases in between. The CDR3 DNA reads TGTGCCAGCAGCCCCCGACCCCGAAATGGCAATGAGCAGTTCTTC. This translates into CASSPRPRNGNEQFF.

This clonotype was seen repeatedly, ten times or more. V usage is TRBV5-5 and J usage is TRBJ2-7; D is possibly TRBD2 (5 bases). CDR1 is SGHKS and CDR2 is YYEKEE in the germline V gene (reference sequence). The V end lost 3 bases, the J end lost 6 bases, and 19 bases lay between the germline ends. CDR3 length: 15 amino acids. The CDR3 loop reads CASSSRTLRRGEQYF. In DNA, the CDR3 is TGTGCCAGCAGCTCACGGACGCTCCGCCGGGGCGAGCAGTACTTC.

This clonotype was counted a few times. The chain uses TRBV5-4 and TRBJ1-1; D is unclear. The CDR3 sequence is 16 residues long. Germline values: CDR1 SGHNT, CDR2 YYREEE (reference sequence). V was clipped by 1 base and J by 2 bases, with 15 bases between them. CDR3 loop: CASSLRTGAINTEAFF. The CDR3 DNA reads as TGTGCCAGCAGCTTGAGGACGGGAGCAATTAACACTGAAGCTTTCTTT.

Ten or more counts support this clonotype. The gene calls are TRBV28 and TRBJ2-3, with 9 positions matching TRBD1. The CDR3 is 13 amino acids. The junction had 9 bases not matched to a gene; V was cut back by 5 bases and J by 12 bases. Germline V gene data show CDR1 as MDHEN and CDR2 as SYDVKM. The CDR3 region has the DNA TGTGCCAGCAGTCCAACAGGGGGCGGGGTCCAGTATTTT. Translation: CASSPTGGGVQYF.

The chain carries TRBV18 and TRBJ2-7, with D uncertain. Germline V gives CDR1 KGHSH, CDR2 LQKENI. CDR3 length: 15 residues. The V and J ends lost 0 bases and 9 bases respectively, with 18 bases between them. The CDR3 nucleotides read TGTGCCAGCTCACCACCGGGATCAGAGAAGATCGGGCAGTACTTC. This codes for CASSPPGSEKIGQYF.

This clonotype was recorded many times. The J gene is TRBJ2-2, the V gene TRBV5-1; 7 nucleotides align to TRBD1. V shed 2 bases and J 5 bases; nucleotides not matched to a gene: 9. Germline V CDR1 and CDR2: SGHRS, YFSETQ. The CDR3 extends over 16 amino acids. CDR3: CASSLTTGRMTGELFF. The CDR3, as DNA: TGCGCCAGCAGCTTAACGACAGGGCGGATGACCGGGGAGCTGTTTTTT.

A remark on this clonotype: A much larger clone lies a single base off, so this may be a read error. CDR3 amino acids: CVSSLEGSTEAFF. The CDR3 DNA reads as TGCGTCAGCAGCTTGGAGGGCAGCACTGAAGCTTTCTTT. This rearrangement joins TRBV5-1 to TRBJ1-1; no reliable D call. The CDR3 runs to 13 residues. The germline V gene encodes CDR1 SGHRS and CDR2 YFSETQ.

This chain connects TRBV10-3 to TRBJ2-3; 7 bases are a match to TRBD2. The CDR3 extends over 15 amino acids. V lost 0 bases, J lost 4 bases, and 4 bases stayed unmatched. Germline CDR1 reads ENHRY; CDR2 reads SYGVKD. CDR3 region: CAISESSGESDTQYF. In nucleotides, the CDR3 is TGTGCCATCAGTGAGTCGAGCGGGGAATCAGATACGCAGTATTTT.

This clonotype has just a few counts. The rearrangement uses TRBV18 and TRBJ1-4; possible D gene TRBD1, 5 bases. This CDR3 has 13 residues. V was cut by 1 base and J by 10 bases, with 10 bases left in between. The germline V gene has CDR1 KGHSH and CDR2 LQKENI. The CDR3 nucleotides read TGTGCCAGCTCACCACAACAGGAGGGAAAACTGTTTTTT. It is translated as CASSPQQEGKLFF.

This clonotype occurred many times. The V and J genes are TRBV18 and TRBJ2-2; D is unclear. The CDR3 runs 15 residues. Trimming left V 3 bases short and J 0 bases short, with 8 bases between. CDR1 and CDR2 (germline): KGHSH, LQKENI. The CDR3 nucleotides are TGTGCCAGCTCACCCCTCAGGCCGAACACCGGGGAGCTGTTTTTT. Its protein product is CASSPLRPNTGELFF.

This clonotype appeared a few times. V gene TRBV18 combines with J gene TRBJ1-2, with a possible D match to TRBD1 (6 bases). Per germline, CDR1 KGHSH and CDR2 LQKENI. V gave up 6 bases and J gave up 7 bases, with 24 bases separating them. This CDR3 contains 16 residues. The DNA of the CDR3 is TGTGCCAGCTCGCCAAACACAGGGAACGCGCTATTTGGCTACACCTTC. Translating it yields CASSPNTGNALFGYTF.

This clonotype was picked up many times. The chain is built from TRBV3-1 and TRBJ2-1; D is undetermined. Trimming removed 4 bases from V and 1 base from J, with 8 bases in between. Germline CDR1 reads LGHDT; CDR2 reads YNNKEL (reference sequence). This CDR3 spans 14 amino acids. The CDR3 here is CASSPSWSYNEQFF. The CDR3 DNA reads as TGTGCCAGCAGCCCATCCTGGTCCTACAATGAGCAGTTCTTC.

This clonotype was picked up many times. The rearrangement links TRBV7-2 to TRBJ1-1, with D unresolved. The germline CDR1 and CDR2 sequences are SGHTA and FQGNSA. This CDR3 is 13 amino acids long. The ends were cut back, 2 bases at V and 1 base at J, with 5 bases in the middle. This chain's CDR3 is CASSLLRNTEAFF. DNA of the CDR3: TGTGCCAGCAGCTTACTACGGAACACTGAAGCTTTCTTT.

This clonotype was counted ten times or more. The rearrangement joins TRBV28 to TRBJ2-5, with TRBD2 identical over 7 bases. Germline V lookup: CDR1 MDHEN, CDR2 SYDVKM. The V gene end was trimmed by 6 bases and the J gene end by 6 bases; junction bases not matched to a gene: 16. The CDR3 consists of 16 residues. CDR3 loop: CASSSLGLAESKTQYF. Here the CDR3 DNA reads TGTGCCAGCAGCTCTCTCGGTCTAGCGGAGTCCAAGACCCAGTACTTC.

CDR3 DNA sequence: TGTGCCAGCAGTCACGATACATCCCGCGGGGCTTTCTTT. It translates to CASSHDTSRGAFF. The chain carries TRBV27 and TRBJ1-1; D unresolved. Trimming cost V 5 bases and J 11 bases, with 18 bases left between them. Germline V lookup: CDR1 MNHEY, CDR2 SMNVEV (reference sequence). This CDR3 is 13 amino acids long.

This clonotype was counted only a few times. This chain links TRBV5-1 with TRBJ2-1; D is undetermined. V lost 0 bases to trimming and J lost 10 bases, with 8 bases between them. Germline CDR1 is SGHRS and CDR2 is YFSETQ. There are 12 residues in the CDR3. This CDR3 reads CASSLDQVEQFF. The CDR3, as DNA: TGCGCCAGCAGCTTGGATCAGGTAGAGCAGTTCTTC.

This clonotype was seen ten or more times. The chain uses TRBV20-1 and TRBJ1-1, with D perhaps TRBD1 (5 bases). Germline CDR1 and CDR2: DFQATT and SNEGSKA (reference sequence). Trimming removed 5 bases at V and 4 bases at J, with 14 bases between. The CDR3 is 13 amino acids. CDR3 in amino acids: CSAPGKGPTEAFF. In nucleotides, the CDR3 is TGCAGTGCTCCGGGGAAGGGGCCCACTGAAGCTTTCTTT.

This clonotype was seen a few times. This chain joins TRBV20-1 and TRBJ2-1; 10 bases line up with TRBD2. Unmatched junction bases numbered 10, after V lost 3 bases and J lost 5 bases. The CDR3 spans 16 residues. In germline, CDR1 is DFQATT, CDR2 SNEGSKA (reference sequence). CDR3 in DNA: TGCAGTGCTAGGGCCCCAGCGGGAGGGATCCACAATGAGCAGTTCTTC. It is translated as CSARAPAGGIHNEQFF.